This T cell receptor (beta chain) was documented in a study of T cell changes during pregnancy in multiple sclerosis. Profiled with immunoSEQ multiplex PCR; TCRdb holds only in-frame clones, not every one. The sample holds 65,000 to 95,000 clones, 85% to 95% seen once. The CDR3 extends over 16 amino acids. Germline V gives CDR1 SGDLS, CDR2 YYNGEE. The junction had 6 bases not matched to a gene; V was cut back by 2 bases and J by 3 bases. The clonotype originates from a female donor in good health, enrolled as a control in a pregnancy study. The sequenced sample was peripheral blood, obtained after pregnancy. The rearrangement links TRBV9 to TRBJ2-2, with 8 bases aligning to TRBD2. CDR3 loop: CASSVTGGADTGELFF. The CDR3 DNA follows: TGTGCCAGCAGCGTTACCGGGGGGGCGGACACCGGGGAGCTGTTTTTT.